This TCR beta chain was identified during a study of shared clonotypes between healthy human individuals. The data were produced by immunoSEQ multiplex PCR, yet TCRdb's version contains in-frame clones alone and is incomplete. Of around 1.4 million clones in the sample, approximately 98.5% were seen once. About this clone: Antigen unknown.

Whole-study findings and limits: Relative to memory subsets, naive subsets generally showed larger estimated richness.

This clonotype was obtained from a man aged 30 to 39 in good health. Sequenced sample: naive CD4+ T cells sorted from blood. Subset specified: CD45RA+ positively selected.

As DNA, the CDR3 is TGCGCCAGCAGCTTGGAGACAACCTACGAGCAGTACTTC. Its protein product is CASSLETTYEQYF. This chain uses TRBV5-1 with TRBJ2-7; D unresolved. Trimming pared 0 bases from V and 2 bases from J, leaving 6 bases between. The germline V gene encodes CDR1 SGHRS and CDR2 YFSETQ. The CDR3 length is 13 residues.